A selection of T cell receptor beta chains follows, all from one sample in a study of Ad26.COV2.S vaccination and SARS-CoV-2 variants. Method: immunoSEQ multiplex PCR; TCRdb's copy keeps in-frame clones and lacks some. The sample has about 470,000 clones; roughly 91% are singletons. Sample: peripheral blood, taken in a trial of Ad26.COV2.S vaccine versus placebo. Receptors were obtained from a person aged 18-65 years who received the Ad26.COV2.S COVID-19 vaccine or a placebo. Both conserved end residues are part of each CDR3. The D gene is left open where the match is weak. Rows give clone size only sometimes, using once, few, many, or a class for an expanded clone.

v_gene: TRBV28; d_gene: .; j_gene: TRBJ1-1; abundance: once; CDR3aa: CASNEGVTEAFF; CDR3nt: TGTGCCAGCAACGAGGGGGTCACTGAAGCTTTCTTT
v_gene: TRBV27; d_gene: TRBD1; j_gene: TRBJ2-1; abundance: .; CDR3aa: CASSATGDPYNEQFF; CDR3nt: TGTGCCAGCAGTGCGACAGGGGATCCCTACAATGAGCAGTTCTTC
v_gene: TRBV2; d_gene: .; j_gene: TRBJ1-4; abundance: .; CDR3aa: CASSEAGWADNEKLFF; CDR3nt: TGTGCCAGCAGTGAAGCGGGGTGGGCCGATAATGAAAAACTGTTTTTT
v_gene: TRBV5-1; d_gene: .; j_gene: TRBJ2-2; abundance: .; CDR3aa: CASSLLQGATGELFF; CDR3nt: TGCGCCAGCAGCTTGTTACAGGGAGCCACCGGGGAGCTGTTTTTT
v_gene: TRBV2; d_gene: TRBD1; j_gene: TRBJ2-5; abundance: .; CDR3aa: CASSEGDRGQETQYF; CDR3nt: TGTGCCAGCAGTGAGGGGGACAGGGGGCAAGAGACCCAGTACTTC
v_gene: TRBV5-1; d_gene: .; j_gene: TRBJ2-5; abundance: .; CDR3aa: CASSLLGQSETQYF; CDR3nt: TGCGCCAGCAGCTTGTTAGGTCAGTCGGAGACCCAGTACTTC
v_gene: TRBV10-3; d_gene: TRBD1; j_gene: TRBJ2-3; abundance: .; CDR3aa: CAIRTGTGRRDTQYF; CDR3nt: TGTGCCATCAGAACCGGGACAGGGCGACGGGATACGCAGTATTTT
v_gene: TRBV14; d_gene: .; j_gene: TRBJ2-5; abundance: .; CDR3aa: CASSPRISAQETQYF; CDR3nt: TGTGCCAGCAGCCCCCGCATCTCGGCCCAAGAGACCCAGTACTTC
v_gene: TRBV7-6; d_gene: TRBD2; j_gene: TRBJ2-3; abundance: .; CDR3aa: CASSSSGEGTDTQYF; CDR3nt: TGTGCCAGCAGCTCCAGTGGGGAGGGGACAGATACGCAGTATTTT
v_gene: TRBV9; d_gene: TRBD2; j_gene: TRBJ2-1; abundance: once; CDR3aa: CASSVDARTSLHNEQFF; CDR3nt: TGTGCCAGCAGCGTAGACGCGCGGACTAGCCTCCACAATGAGCAGTTCTTC
v_gene: TRBV2; d_gene: .; j_gene: TRBJ2-1; abundance: .; CDR3aa: CASTQLAGQGNNEQFF; CDR3nt: TGTGCCAGCACCCAGCTAGCGGGACAGGGTAACAATGAGCAGTTCTTC